These 18 T cell receptor beta chains originate from one sample sequenced in a study of blood T cell repertoires in COVID-19 (dated by TCRdb to about 2020). The receptor library was made with the immunoSEQ multiplex PCR assay. TCRdb limited this immuneACCESS table to in-frame rearrangements with V and J called. A share of clones is missing; checked studies link under half to unresolved V genes, and the rest is unexplained. The sample table contains about 81,000 clones; only one count was recorded for 88% of them. Together, the top ten hold roughly 4.8% of the sample. The sequenced material came from peripheral blood. The receptors shown here come from a woman older than 75 with acute or convalescent COVID-19.

This clone appeared a few times. The chain employs TRBV2 and TRBJ1-2; D not resolved. Trimming pared 5 bases from V and 4 bases from J, leaving 11 bases between. CDR1 is SNHLY and CDR2 is FYNNEI in the germline V gene. The CDR3 covers 13 residues. The DNA for the CDR3 is TGTGCCAGCAGTACGGGGAAGGGCTATGGCTACACCTTC. Protein sequence: CASSTGKGYGYTF.

This sequence joins TRBV5-6 and TRBJ2-1, with TRBD2 matching over 9 bases. Germline CDR1 is SGHDT and CDR2 is YYEEEE. V shed 9 bases, J shed 13 bases, and the junction held 8 bases outside the gene matches. The CDR3 extends over 11 amino acids. The CDR3 region is CATGRGGHQFF. As DNA, the CDR3 is TGTGCCACAGGGCGGGGGGGCCACCAGTTCTTC.

The chain combines TRBV20-1 with TRBJ2-2; no firm D call. The CDR3 is 11 amino acids. Trimming pared 4 bases from V and 5 bases from J, leaving 5 bases between. Per germline, CDR1 DFQATT and CDR2 SNEGSKA (reference sequence). The CDR3 nucleotides read TGCAGTGCTACTTATACCGGGGAGCTGTTTTTT. Encoded protein: CSATYTGELFF.

The V call is TRBV7-9, the J call TRBJ2-2; 9 positions agree with TRBD1. This CDR3 is 16 amino acids long. Germline CDR1 SEHNR, CDR2 FQNEAQ (reference sequence). The junction had 7 bases not matched to a gene; V was cut back by 5 bases and J by 3 bases. The CDR3 DNA is TGTGCCAGCAGCCCATTGACAGGGGGAGACACCGGGGAGCTGTTTTTT. This translates into CASSPLTGGDTGELFF.

V gene TRBV21-1 combines with J gene TRBJ1-6; no DNA check was done on the table's D call, TRBD1. TRBV21-1 is annotated as a pseudogene. The length of the CDR3 is 18 residues. The CDR3, as DNA: TGTGCCAGCAGCAAAAGGGACAGGGAGAGCTCCTATAATTCACCCCTCCACTTT. Residues: CASSKRDRESSYNSPLHF.

Here the CDR3 DNA reads TGTGCCAGCAGCTTACAACTAGCGGGGGATAACACGCAGTATTTT. Translated, it gives CASSLQLAGDNTQYF. The V gene is TRBV7-3, the J gene TRBJ2-3; 11 nucleotides align to TRBD2. Unmatched junction bases numbered 7, after V lost 2 bases and J lost 9 bases. The CDR3 is made up of 15 amino acids. Germline V CDR1 and CDR2: SGHTA, FQGTGA.

The genes are TRBV12-5 and TRBJ2-1, with 7 positions matching TRBD1. This CDR3 is built from 17 residues. The J segment lost 7 bases and the V segment lost 0 bases, leaving 12 bases of the junction unmatched. CDR1 and CDR2 (germline): LGHNT, FRNRAP. The CDR3 DNA reads TGTGCTAGTGGTTTGGTAAGAGGGGGCGCCTCGAGGAATGAGCAGTTCTTC. It codes for CASGLVRGGASRNEQFF.

This chain connects TRBV5-1 to TRBJ2-2; D uncertain. The CDR3 covers 14 residues. V was pared by 1 base and J by 6 bases, with 10 bases between. Germline-derived CDR1 and CDR2 are SGHRS and YFSETQ. CDR3 loop: CASSLRVTPGELFF. In DNA form, the CDR3 reads TGCGCCAGCAGCTTGCGGGTAACCCCCGGGGAGCTGTTTTTT.

This clone was recorded once. This rearrangement joins TRBV9 to TRBJ2-3; TRBD2 agrees at 7 bases. Germline V gene data show CDR1 as SGDLS and CDR2 as YYNGEE. The CDR3 is made up of 11 amino acids. V was pared by 7 bases and J by 5 bases, with 1 base of the junction left unmatched. The CDR3 here is CASGGEDTQYF. The CDR3 DNA is TGTGCCAGCGGGGGGGAAGATACGCAGTATTTT.

The chain links TRBV20-1 to TRBJ2-3; D uncertain. From germline, CDR1 is DFQATT and CDR2 SNEGSKA (reference sequence). The V end lost 8 bases, the J end lost 6 bases, and 9 bases lay between the germline ends. The length of the CDR3 is 10 residues. The CDR3 loop is CSPFRDTQYF. The CDR3, as DNA: TGCAGTCCCTTCCGGGATACGCAGTATTTT.

This chain links TRBV5-4 with TRBJ2-7; 8 bases align to TRBD2. Per the germline V gene, CDR1 is SGHNT and CDR2 is YYREEE (reference sequence). After removal of 7 bases from V and 5 bases from J, the junction contained 8 bases not matched to a gene. This CDR3 contains 13 residues. DNA of the CDR3: TGTGCCAGCGCAGCGGGAGCCAGGGACGAGCAGTACTTC. Translation: CASAAGARDEQYF.

V and J are TRBV5-4 and TRBJ1-5; weak D call: TRBD1 (6 bases). The CDR3 consists of 15 residues. V lost 0 bases and J lost 4, with 11 bases in between. Germline V gives CDR1 SGHNT, CDR2 YYREEE (reference sequence). The CDR3 sequence is CASSLEPDSNQPQHF. In DNA, the CDR3 is TGTGCCAGCAGCTTGGAGCCGGACAGTAATCAGCCCCAGCATTTT. Complete variable domain (other parts from reference TRBV5-4 and TRBJ1-5): ETGVTQSPTHLIKTRGQQVTLRCSSQSGHNTVSWYQQALGQGPQFIFQYYREEENGRGNFPPRFSGLQFPNYSSELNVNALELDDSALYLCASSLEPDSNQPQHFGDGTRLSIL.

The chain has TRBV27 and TRBJ1-5, with a weak D call TRBD1 (5 bases). The CDR3 consists of 13 residues. V was pared by 6 bases and J by 5 bases, with 11 bases between. From germline, CDR1 is MNHEY and CDR2 SMNVEV (reference sequence). The CDR3 sequence: CASSPWGDQPQHF. CDR3 in DNA: TGTGCCAGCAGCCCATGGGGGGATCAGCCCCAGCATTTT.

This sequence joins TRBV5-1 and TRBJ2-2; TRBD1 aligns across 10 bases. The junction had 7 bases not matched to a gene; V was cut back by 4 bases and J by 7 bases. Germline V gene lookup returns CDR1 SGHRS and CDR2 YFSETQ. This CDR3 contains 15 residues. CDR3 region: CASSLRQGAVGELFF. Written as DNA, the CDR3 is TGCGCCAGCAGCCTCCGACAGGGGGCGGTCGGGGAGCTGTTTTTT.

The gene calls are TRBV30 and TRBJ2-3; possible D gene TRBD2, 6 bases. CDR1 GTSNPN and CDR2 SVGIG come from the germline V gene (reference sequence). The V end was cut by 4 bases, the J end by 2 bases, with 13 bases between. This CDR3 is 14 amino acids long. The CDR3 nucleotides are TGTGCCTGGACAAACGGGCGGGACACAGATACGCAGTATTTT. Protein sequence: CAWTNGRDTDTQYF.

In its sample, this clone was seen a few times. This chain links TRBV28 with TRBJ2-3, with 7 nucleotides matching TRBD1. Germline trimming cut 6 bases from V and 5 bases from J; bases unmatched to any gene: 8. CDR1 and CDR2 (germline): MDHEN, SYDVKM. The CDR3 loop spans 14 amino acids. The CDR3 sequence is CASSDRQGRDTQYF. DNA for the CDR3: TGTGCCAGCAGCGACAGACAGGGCCGAGATACGCAGTATTTT. Filled out from reference TRBV28 and TRBJ2-3, the complete variable domain reads DVKVTQSSRYLVKRTGEKVFLECVQDMDHENMFWYRQDPGLGLRLIYFSYDVKMKEKGDIPEGYSVSREKKERFSLILESASTNQTSMYLCASSDRQGRDTQYFGPGTRLTVL.

This clone was counted a few times. This chain connects TRBV30 to TRBJ1-1; 8 nucleotides match TRBD1. Trimming removed 4 bases from V and 7 bases from J; junction bases left unmatched: 2. The CDR3 has 11 amino acids. From germline, CDR1 is GTSNPN and CDR2 SVGIG (reference sequence). Here the CDR3 reads CAWTDRDEAFF. Here the CDR3 DNA reads TGTGCCTGGACGGACAGGGATGAAGCTTTCTTT.

The chain joins TRBV5-1 to TRBJ2-5; 13 bases align to TRBD2. Germline V gives CDR1 SGHRS, CDR2 YFSETQ. With 3 bases clipped from V and 4 bases from J, the junction kept 6 bases outside the gene matches. The CDR3 extends over 16 amino acids. The CDR3 DNA reads as TGCGCCAGCAGCTACGGACTAGCGGGAGAAGGAGAGACCCAGTACTTC. Protein: CASSYGLAGEGETQYF.